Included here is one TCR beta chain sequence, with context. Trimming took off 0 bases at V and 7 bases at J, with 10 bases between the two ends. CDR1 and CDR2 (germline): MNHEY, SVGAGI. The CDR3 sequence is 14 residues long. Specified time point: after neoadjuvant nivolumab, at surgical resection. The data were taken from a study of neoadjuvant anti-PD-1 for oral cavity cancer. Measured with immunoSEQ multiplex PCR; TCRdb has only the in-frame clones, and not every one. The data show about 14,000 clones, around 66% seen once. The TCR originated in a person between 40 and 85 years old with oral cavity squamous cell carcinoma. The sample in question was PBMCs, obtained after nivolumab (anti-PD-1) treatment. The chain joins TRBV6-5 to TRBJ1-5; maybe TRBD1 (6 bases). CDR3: CASSYSLGGQPQHF. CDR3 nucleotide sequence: TGTGCCAGCAGTTACTCTTTGGGGGGCCAGCCCCAGCATTTT.